One and the same sample provided the 31 T cell receptor beta chains below, sequenced in a study of OX40 agonist ivuxolimab in advanced cancers. TCRdb keeps only in-frame clones here, not all; method: immunoSEQ multiplex PCR. This sample has about 83,000 clones, with about 81% found just once. Sequences were derived from CD4+ or CD8+ T cells sorted from blood, sampled in a trial of the OX40 agonist ivuxolimab. The receptors were sampled from an adult with an advanced solid tumor such as melanoma, head and neck, liver or kidney cancer.

The chain has TRBV19 and TRBJ1-1; TRBD1 might be the D (6 bases). Per germline, CDR1 LNHDA and CDR2 SQIVND (reference sequence). The CDR3 runs to 11 residues. The V gene lost 10 bases and the J gene lost 7 bases, with 13 bases spanning the gap. The CDR3 region has the DNA TGTGCCACCCAGGGGTTAGGTGAAGCTTTCTTT. Protein product: CATQGLGEAFF.

The rearrangement joins TRBV25-1 to TRBJ1-2, with 12 bases identical to TRBD1. The CDR3 consists of 15 residues. The V and J ends lost 2 bases and 6 bases, in that order; junction bases with no gene match: 4. CDR1 and CDR2 (germline): MGHDK, SYGVNS. CDR3 sequence reads: CASSEVGTGGDGYTF. The CDR3 DNA is TGTGCCAGCAGTGAAGTGGGGACAGGGGGCGATGGCTACACCTTC.

V gene TRBV27 combines with J gene TRBJ1-2; D is possibly TRBD1 (5 bases). V was trimmed by 8 bases and J by 1 base, leaving 14 bases between them. This CDR3 has 14 amino acids. CDR1 MNHEY and CDR2 SMNVEV come from the germline V gene (reference sequence). DNA of the CDR3: TGTGCCAGCCGGGGGAACTCAAATAACTATGGCTACACCTTC. Translation: CASRGNSNNYGYTF.

V usage is TRBV2 and J usage is TRBJ2-7, with D tentatively TRBD1 (5 bases). The CDR3 runs 15 residues. Trimming took 7 bases from V and 0 from J, leaving 16 bases between them. Germline assignment: CDR1 SNHLY and CDR2 FYNNEI. The CDR3 loop is CASKEGASSSYEQYF. The CDR3 nucleotides are TGTGCCAGCAAAGAAGGGGCCTCGAGCTCCTACGAGCAGTACTTC.

This sequence joins TRBV7-2 and TRBJ2-1, with D unclear. Germline CDR1 is SGHTA and CDR2 is FQGNSA. This CDR3 region has 14 residues. Trimming removed 1 base from V and 5 bases from J, with 9 bases in between. Here the CDR3 DNA reads TGTGCCAGCAGCTTAGTAGGGCGGAACAATGAGCAGTTCTTC. Its translation is CASSLVGRNNEQFF.

The CDR3 bases are TGCAGTGCCCCAGTTCACCGATCAGCTTTCTTT. It translates to CSAPVHRSAFF. The rearrangement links TRBV20-1 to TRBJ1-1; D is undetermined. Trimming shortened V by 6 bases and J by 10 bases, and 15 bases separated the two germline ends. CDR3 length: 11 residues. The V gene's germline CDR1 is DFQATT and CDR2 SNEGSKA (reference sequence).

The chain couples TRBV30 to TRBJ1-2; no clear D. The CDR3 runs to 13 residues. The V end lost 3 bases, the J end lost 5 bases, and 13 bases lay between the germline ends. The germline V gene has CDR1 GTSNPN and CDR2 SVGIG (reference sequence). CDR3 coding DNA: TGTGCCTGGAGGCTCGGGTCGAGGTATGGCTACACCTTC. It translates to CAWRLGSRYGYTF.

J is TRBJ2-3 and V is TRBV30; a weak D match, TRBD1 (6 bases). Germline CDR1 and CDR2: GTSNPN and SVGIG (reference sequence). CDR3 length: 13 amino acids. The V gene lost 0 bases and the J gene lost 6 bases, with 10 bases spanning the gap. CDR3 nucleotides: TGTGCCTGGAGTGTGTCAGGGGCGGATACGCAGTATTTT. Its protein is CAWSVSGADTQYF.

The chain employs TRBV2 and TRBJ2-1; 7 bases agree with TRBD1. Looked up from germline, CDR1 is SNHLY and CDR2 is FYNNEI. V dropped 4 bases and J dropped 7; count of bases not matched to a gene: 1. The CDR3 length is 12 residues. In DNA form, the CDR3 reads TGTGCCAGCAGTGGACAGGGAAATGAGCAGTTCTTC. This codes for CASSGQGNEQFF.

V gene TRBV9 combines with J gene TRBJ1-2, with 8 bases fitting TRBD1. The J segment lost 8 bases and the V segment lost 3 bases, leaving 12 bases of the junction unmatched. The germline CDR1 and CDR2 sequences are SGDLS and YYNGEE. The CDR3 runs to 15 residues. The CDR3 loop reads CASSALGQGPWGYTF. The CDR3 DNA sequence: TGTGCCAGCAGCGCCCTCGGACAGGGCCCATGGGGCTACACCTTC.

This clone occurred once. The V and J genes are TRBV28 and TRBJ1-2; D call uncertain. Trimming cost V 5 bases and J 8 bases, with 18 bases left between them. This CDR3 is 14 amino acids long. Germline V gives CDR1 MDHEN, CDR2 SYDVKM. CDR3 DNA sequence: TGTGCCAGCAGTCAGACGGCGAGGGTGTGGGGCTACACCTTC. As protein: CASSQTARVWGYTF.

The V gene is TRBV25-1, the J gene TRBJ1-5; D may be TRBD1 (6 bases). Germline CDR1 is MGHDK and CDR2 is SYGVNS. This CDR3 comprises 14 residues. V lost 5 bases, J lost 2 bases, and 10 bases lay in between. This CDR3 reads CASSWAGGNQPQHF. The CDR3 nucleotides are TGTGCCAGCAGTTGGGCAGGGGGCAATCAGCCCCAGCATTTT.

The chain couples TRBV28 to TRBJ1-5; D remains ambiguous. Germline CDR1 MDHEN, CDR2 SYDVKM. The V end was cut by 6 bases, the J end by 6 bases, with 27 bases between. The CDR3 loop spans 18 amino acids. CDR3 coding DNA: TGTGCCAGCAGAACCCCCCTACGGGCAACTCGTGGTCTTCAGCCCCAGCATTTT. It specifies CASRTPLRATRGLQPQHF.

V gene TRBV5-4 combines with J gene TRBJ2-5, with a tentative D call TRBD2 (7 bases). The germline gives CDR1 SGHNT, CDR2 YYREEE (reference sequence). The CDR3 consists of 15 residues. V was pared by 6 bases and J by 5 bases, with 20 bases between. Here the CDR3 reads CASKGGGTEKETQYF. DNA for the CDR3: TGTGCCAGCAAGGGGGGGGGAACGGAGAAGGAGACCCAGTACTTC. Looking up the rest from reference TRBV5-4 and TRBJ2-5 gives the full variable domain: ETGVTQSPTHLIKTRGQQVTLRCSSQSGHNTVSWYQQALGQGPQFIFQYYREEENGRGNFPPRFSGLQFPNYSSELNVNALELDDSALYLCASKGGGTEKETQYFGPGTRLLVL.

This chain links TRBV2 with TRBJ1-2; D gene uncertain. The CDR3 runs 15 residues. The V gene's germline CDR1 is SNHLY and CDR2 FYNNEI. The V end lost 2 bases, the J end lost 6 bases, and 16 bases lay between the germline ends. The DNA of the CDR3 is TGTGCCAGCAGTGAAAAGTCAGGATTTGTTGATGGCTACACCTTC. This translates into CASSEKSGFVDGYTF.

The chain uses TRBV28 and TRBJ2-4; 7 bases map to TRBD2. CDR1 is MDHEN, CDR2 SYDVKM, per germline. CDR3 length: 16 amino acids. V dropped 3 bases and J dropped 8; count of bases not matched to a gene: 13. The DNA for the CDR3 is TGTGCCAGCAGTTTTAGTGTTCGACTAGCCCGGGACATTCAGTACTTC. Encoded protein: CASSFSVRLARDIQYF.

In its sample, this clone was seen once. The J gene is TRBJ2-1, the V gene TRBV7-3, with 7 bases fitting TRBD2. Per germline, CDR1 SGHTA and CDR2 FQGTGA. The CDR3 has 13 amino acids. V lost 1 base, J lost 7 bases, and 1 base stayed unmatched. The CDR3 DNA reads TGTGCCAGCAGCTTAATGGGGGGGAATGAGCAGTTCTTC. Encoded protein: CASSLMGGNEQFF.

This clone has just a few counts. This chain connects TRBV19 to TRBJ1-1, with D unclear. Trimming took off 6 bases at V and 4 bases at J, with 9 bases between the two ends. Germline V gene sequence: CDR1 LNHDA, CDR2 SQIVND (reference sequence). The CDR3 runs 12 residues. CDR3 sequence reads: CASRAWRTEAFF. The CDR3 nucleotides read TGTGCCAGTAGAGCTTGGCGCACTGAAGCTTTCTTT.

This chain connects TRBV5-1 to TRBJ2-5; D not certain. This CDR3 has 12 amino acids. Trimming took 1 base from V and 5 from J, leaving 6 bases between them. The germline V gene encodes CDR1 SGHRS and CDR2 YFSETQ. The CDR3 here is CASSLNMETQYF. CDR3 coding DNA: TGCGCCAGCAGCTTGAATATGGAGACCCAGTACTTC.

The rearrangement uses TRBV28 and TRBJ2-7; no reliable D call. CDR1 is MDHEN and CDR2 is SYDVKM in the germline V gene. This CDR3 is built from 15 residues. V was pared by 2 bases and J by 0 bases, with 11 bases between. In nucleotides, the CDR3 is TGTGCCAGCAGTTTACAAGGTCACACCTCCTACGAGCAGTACTTC. It is translated as CASSLQGHTSYEQYF. The whole variable domain, filled in from reference TRBV28 and TRBJ2-7, reads DVKVTQSSRYLVKRTGEKVFLECVQDMDHENMFWYRQDPGLGLRLIYFSYDVKMKEKGDIPEGYSVSREKKERFSLILESASTNQTSMYLCASSLQGHTSYEQYFGPGTRLTVT.

The rearrangement uses TRBV7-2 and TRBJ2-5, with no clear D. Trimming removed 5 bases at V and 1 base at J, with 11 bases between. Germline CDR1 SGHTA, CDR2 FQGNSA. The CDR3 length is 14 residues. The CDR3 spells CASSPVSVQETQYF. CDR3 in DNA: TGTGCCAGCAGCCCGGTGTCAGTCCAAGAGACCCAGTACTTC.

This chain connects TRBV5-4 to TRBJ2-3, with TRBD2 matching over 8 bases. V lost 4 bases, J lost 6 bases, and 10 bases stayed unmatched. CDR1 and CDR2 from the germline V gene are SGHNT and YYREEE (reference sequence). The CDR3 extends over 15 amino acids. CDR3 sequence reads: CASSARRTSMDTQYF. CDR3 DNA: TGTGCCAGCAGCGCGCGGAGGACTAGCATGGATACGCAGTATTTT.

This chain uses TRBV6-1 with TRBJ2-5; 10 positions agree with TRBD1. The junction had 6 bases not matched to a gene; V was cut back by 5 bases and J by 3 bases. Germline values: CDR1 MNHNS, CDR2 SASEGT. The CDR3 has 15 residues. CDR3 nucleotide sequence: TGTGCCAGCAGTCAGTCCGGGACAGGGGAAGAGACCCAGTACTTC. Translating it yields CASSQSGTGEETQYF.

The genes are TRBV2 and TRBJ2-5; unclear D gene. Germline V CDR1 and CDR2: SNHLY, FYNNEI. CDR3 length equals 15 residues. V lost 6 bases to trimming and J lost 5 bases, with 19 bases between them. The CDR3 loop is CASRTFGTRGETQYF. CDR3 sequence (DNA): TGTGCCAGCAGGACATTCGGTACTCGTGGGGAGACCCAGTACTTC.

This clone was seen a few times. This sequence joins TRBV2 and TRBJ1-5, with D uncertain. This CDR3 is built from 14 residues. The germline V and J ends were trimmed by 4 bases and 0 bases, with 7 bases remaining between them. The germline V gene encodes CDR1 SNHLY and CDR2 FYNNEI. CDR3 bases: TGTGCCAGCAGTGGCGTAAATAGCAATCAGCCCCAGCATTTT. This codes for CASSGVNSNQPQHF.

As to this clone: A junction end diverges from the germline sequence, so it may reflect a read error. This chain uses TRBV5-1 with TRBJ2-1; 9 bases match TRBD2. The CDR3 is made up of 15 amino acids. Germline CDR1 reads SGHRS; CDR2 reads YFSETQ. Here the CDR3 DNA reads TGCGCCAGCAGCTCCGGGACTAGCAGGGGGAATGTGCAGTTCTTC. It codes for CASSSGTSRGNVQFF.

This clone was counted once. The J gene is TRBJ1-2, the V gene TRBV5-5; the D gene is possibly TRBD1 (5 bases). CDR1 is SGHKS, CDR2 YYEKEE, per germline (reference sequence). The CDR3 has 16 amino acids. Trimming stripped 0 bases from V and 5 bases from J, with 17 bases between. CDR3 sequence: CASSLEGFRGRYGYTF. CDR3 coding DNA: TGTGCCAGCAGCTTGGAAGGCTTTCGGGGGAGGTATGGCTACACCTTC.

J is TRBJ2-7 and V is TRBV6-5; TRBD1 agrees at 7 bases. This CDR3 comprises 14 residues. In germline, CDR1 is MNHEY, CDR2 SVGAGI. V dropped 5 bases and J dropped 4; count of bases not matched to a gene: 8. The chain's CDR3 is CASSMRGLGYEQYF. The CDR3 nucleotides are TGTGCCAGCAGTATGAGGGGGCTCGGGTACGAGCAGTACTTC.

Here the CDR3 reads CASSSKRGGQETQYF. The CDR3, as DNA: TGTGCCAGCAGCTCGAAGCGGGGGGGGCAAGAGACCCAGTACTTC. The rearrangement joins TRBV5-4 to TRBJ2-5, with 10 bases matching TRBD2. After removal of 3 bases from V and 2 bases from J, the junction contained 4 bases not matched to a gene. CDR3 length equals 15 residues. Germline CDR1 SGHNT, CDR2 YYREEE (reference sequence). The whole variable domain, remainder taken from reference TRBV5-4 and TRBJ2-5, is ETGVTQSPTHLIKTRGQQVTLRCSSQSGHNTVSWYQQALGQGPQFIFQYYREEENGRGNFPPRFSGLQFPNYSSELNVNALELDDSALYLCASSSKRGGQETQYFGPGTRLLVL.

V usage is TRBV7-2 and J usage is TRBJ2-2, with D perhaps TRBD2 (5 bases). Germline V gene lookup returns CDR1 SGHTA and CDR2 FQGNSA. V lost 3 bases to trimming and J lost 7 bases, with 18 bases between them. CDR3 size: 16 residues. CDR3 loop: CASSLGSQLAGGELFF. CDR3 bases: TGTGCCAGCAGCTTGGGTAGCCAGCTCGCGGGCGGGGAGCTGTTTTTT.

The chain combines TRBV6-5 with TRBJ2-7; TRBD1 agrees at 9 bases. Germline CDR1 reads MNHEY; CDR2 reads SVGAGI. The CDR3 covers 14 residues. V was clipped by 6 bases and J by 3 bases; unmatched bases: 6. CDR3 DNA sequence: TGTGCCAGCAGCCCAACGGGACAGGGCTACGAGCAGTACTTC. Translated, it gives CASSPTGQGYEQYF.